This is a list of T cell receptor beta chains from one sample in a study of cytomegalovirus exposure and HLA in healthy donors. This table comes from immunoSEQ multiplex PCR, and its TCRdb copy is limited to in-frame clones, with some not included. The data hold roughly 100,000 clones, with about 70% observed a single time. Sequencing was done on a sample of PBMCs. These receptors all come from a female donor in good health and CMV-seronegative. Each CDR3 is given with its conserved first and last residue.

cdr3_aa j_call cdr3_length v_call
CASRPLTGGYEQFF TRBJ2-1 14 TRBV6-5
CASSTTAGYGYTF TRBJ1-2 13 TRBV19
CASSQDGLALIPYNEQFF TRBJ2-1 18 TRBV4-3
CASSERGYEQYF TRBJ2-7 12 TRBV2
CAWKRTSGPPYEQYF TRBJ2-7 15 TRBV30
CASSPSGLAEETQYF TRBJ2-5 15 TRBV7-2
CASSYSGSGMEQFF TRBJ2-1 14 TRBV27
CASSMNPGLWYNEQFF TRBJ2-1 16 TRBV19
CASSLSGGQPQHF TRBJ1-5 13 TRBV7-2
CASSETGRNTEAFF TRBJ1-1 14 TRBV7-3
CASSLTYSQPQHF TRBJ1-5 13 TRBV5-5
CASSKDRGGAMNTEAFF TRBJ1-1 17 TRBV21-1
CASSLGPNTGELFF TRBJ2-2 14 TRBV18
CSAEVQGTYEQYF - 13 TRBV29-1
CASSERLGAGTGELFF TRBJ2-2 16 TRBV2
CASSLDRGYGYTF TRBJ1-2 13 TRBV7-3
CASRGQGRTGELFF TRBJ2-2 14 TRBV25-1
CASSQSLANTDTQYF TRBJ2-3 15 TRBV7-9
CASSLTGRRGAETQYF TRBJ2-5 16 TRBV7-2
CASSLGTGAYEQYF TRBJ2-7 14 TRBV27
CASSDRLLSDTQYF TRBJ2-3 14 TRBV2
CASSQQFSGTSSYEQYF TRBJ2-7 17 TRBV4-3
CASSPTRADEQYF TRBJ2-7 13 TRBV7-2
CASSPTGWRDEAFF TRBJ1-1 14 TRBV18
CASSPQTGVVETQYF TRBJ2-5 15 TRBV5-1
CASSPSYPERSYEQYF TRBJ2-7 16 TRBV14